The 22 T cell receptor beta chains reported below all come from one sample, sequenced in a study of vaccination and CD4 T cells after COVID-19 (dated by TCRdb to between 2021 and 2024). Interpreted using the paper, the treatment or condition label stands for: roughly 10-day PBMC culture with coronavirus spike peptide pools or control peptides (ViraFEST assay). CD4+ T cells from unexposed donors were collected before the COVID-19 pandemic (2011-2018). The library was generated by PCR. The instrument was an Illumina iSeq 100. DNA from cultured CD4+ T cells was subjected to TCR sequencing with the Oncomine TCR Beta short-read assay at the Johns Hopkins FTIC core. TCRdb applied fastp at Q25 and MiXCR to the public reads, then kept only in-frame beta chains. All rows with the same CDR3 protein become a single entry with the most common DNA and genes. The sample table contains approximately 7,900 distinct CDR3 sequences; only one count was recorded for about 35% of them. The ten largest clones add up to about 15% of the sample.

Their antigens are not known. Sequenced input: CD4+ T cells from blood, cultured in vitro. These receptors all come from a human donor in good health.

J is TRBJ2-5 and V is TRBV20-1; 7 bases are a match to TRBD1. V was pared by 0 bases and J by 3 bases, with 1 base of the junction left unmatched. Germline loops: CDR1 DFQATT, CDR2 SNEGSKA (reference sequence). The CDR3 is 13 residues long. CDR3 sequence reads: CSARDRGKETQYF. CDR3 nucleotide sequence: TGCAGTGCTAGAGACAGGGGGAAAGAGACCCAGTACTTC.

This clonotype occurred a few times. The chain is built from TRBV7-9 and TRBJ2-2, with 7 nucleotides matching TRBD2. Looked up from germline, CDR1 is SEHNR and CDR2 is FQNEAQ (reference sequence). The V gene end was trimmed by 3 bases and the J gene end by 2 bases; junction bases not matched to a gene: 12. The CDR3 is 18 residues long. This chain's CDR3 is CASSFLPGAGKNTGELFF. CDR3 DNA sequence: TGTGCCAGCAGCTTCCTCCCGGGAGCGGGGAAAAACACCGGGGAGCTGTTTTTT.

The chain couples TRBV27 to TRBJ2-2, with 13 nucleotides matching TRBD2. J was trimmed by 3 bases and V by 6 bases; bases with no gene match: 7. Germline assignment: CDR1 MNHEY and CDR2 SMNVEV (reference sequence). This CDR3 has 17 residues. DNA of the CDR3: TGTGCCAGCAGCCTTTTGACTAGCGGGGGGTACACCGGGGAGCTGTTTTTT. Translating gives CASSLLTSGGYTGELFF.

This clonotype was detected only a few times. The chain uses TRBV20-1 and TRBJ1-2; TRBD1 might be the D (5 bases). The CDR3 consists of 13 residues. Germline V gene lookup returns CDR1 DFQATT and CDR2 SNEGSKA (reference sequence). Trimming took off 1 base at V and 5 bases at J, with 11 bases between the two ends. CDR3 sequence reads: CSARAAGSYGYTF. The CDR3, as DNA: TGCAGTGCTAGAGCGGCAGGGTCGTATGGCTACACCTTC.

The V gene is TRBV27, the J gene TRBJ2-1; TRBD1 matches 9 bases. Germline CDR1 and CDR2: MNHEY and SMNVEV (reference sequence). V lost 8 bases and J lost 5; bases outside the gene matches: 7. This CDR3 is 14 amino acids long. CDR3 loop: CASGTGGPNNEQFF. DNA of the CDR3: TGTGCCAGCGGCACAGGGGGCCCAAACAATGAGCAGTTCTTC.

This rearrangement joins TRBV7-2 to TRBJ1-1; 9 bases are shared with TRBD1. Germline CDR1 and CDR2: SGHTA and FQGNSA. V dropped 3 bases and J dropped 6; count of bases not matched to a gene: 5. This CDR3 spans 14 amino acids. CDR3 sequence: CASSLDRGGAEAFF. The CDR3 nucleotides are TGTGCCAGCAGCTTGGACAGGGGAGGGGCTGAAGCTTTCTTT. Looking up the rest from reference TRBV7-2 and TRBJ1-1 gives the full variable domain: GAGVSQSPSNKVTEKGKDVELRCDPISGHTALYWYRQSLGQGLEFLIYFQGNSAPDKSGLPSDRFSAERTGGSVSTLTIQRTQQEDSAVYLCASSLDRGGAEAFFGQGTRLTVV.

The chain has TRBV12-3 or TRBV12-4 and TRBJ2-7; 10 positions agree with TRBD2. The CDR3 length is 14 residues. V lost 6 bases, J lost 0 bases, and 2 bases stayed unmatched. As DNA, the CDR3 is TGTGCCAGCAGACTAGCGGGAACCTCCTACGAGCAGTACTTC. Protein: CASRLAGTSYEQYF.

The V gene is TRBV6-5, the J gene TRBJ2-7; D remains unclear. CDR1 MNHEY and CDR2 SVGAGI come from the germline V gene. The germline V and J ends were trimmed by 2 bases and 3 bases, with 5 bases remaining between them. CDR3 length: 12 amino acids. CDR3 in DNA: TGTGCCAGCAGTTACACGCTCTACGAGCAGTACTTC. As protein: CASSYTLYEQYF.

The chain links TRBV20-1 to TRBJ1-5; the D gene is possibly TRBD1 (6 bases). CDR1 DFQATT and CDR2 SNEGSKA come from the germline V gene (reference sequence). V was shortened by 3 bases and J by 6 bases, with 15 bases between the two germline ends. The CDR3 covers 14 residues. The CDR3 sequence: CSASLSGGPQPQHF. Written as DNA, the CDR3 is TGCAGTGCTAGTTTATCGGGGGGCCCTCAGCCCCAGCATTTT.

The rearrangement joins TRBV11-1 to TRBJ2-1; 10 bases are a match to TRBD2. J lost 7 bases, V lost 1 base, and 10 bases had no gene match. CDR1 and CDR2 (germline): SGHAT, FQDESV (reference sequence). There are 17 residues in the CDR3. CDR3 in DNA: TGTGCCAGCAGCTTAGACCAAGCGGGAGGGCCGAATAATGAGCAGTTCTTC. Its protein is CASSLDQAGGPNNEQFF. Supplemented by reference TRBV11-1 and TRBJ2-1, the full variable domain reads EAEVAQSPRYKITEKSQAVAFWCDPISGHATLYWYRQILGQGPELLVQFQDESVVDDSQLPKDRFSAERLKGVDSTLKIQPAELGDSAMYLCASSLDQAGGPNNEQFFGPGTRLTVL.

This chain connects TRBV20-1 to TRBJ1-4; D is unclear. The CDR3 sequence is 13 residues long. Trimming took off 3 bases at V and 5 bases at J, with 10 bases between the two ends. Germline V gene data show CDR1 as DFQATT and CDR2 as SNEGSKA (reference sequence). CDR3 loop: CSASGLTNEKLFF. CDR3 sequence (DNA): TGCAGTGCTAGTGGACTGACGAATGAAAAACTGTTTTTT.

The chain links TRBV11-2 to TRBJ2-4; D is ambiguous. V dropped 5 bases and J dropped 5 bases, with 16 bases sitting between them. The CDR3 extends over 15 amino acids. CDR1 is SGHAT, CDR2 FQNNGV, per germline. The CDR3 region is CASSPVLYLENIQYF. The CDR3 coding sequence is TGTGCCAGCAGCCCTGTCCTCTATTTGGAAAACATTCAGTACTTC.

In its sample, this clonotype was seen a few times. The chain couples TRBV11-2 to TRBJ2-7; 9 nucleotides match TRBD1. After removal of 5 bases from V and 7 bases from J, the junction contained 12 bases not matched to a gene. Germline loops: CDR1 SGHAT, CDR2 FQNNGV. The length of the CDR3 is 15 residues. Here the CDR3 DNA reads TGTGCCAGCAGCCGCGGACAGGGGCTGGGTGAGGAGCAGTACTTC. Translated, it gives CASSRGQGLGEEQYF.

The chain employs TRBV5-1 and TRBJ2-6; D tentatively fits TRBD1 or TRBD2 (5 bases each). CDR3 length: 13 amino acids. With 7 bases removed from V and 4 bases from J, the gap between germline ends came to 9 bases. The germline V gene has CDR1 SGHRS and CDR2 YFSETQ. CDR3 loop: CASRGEGANVLTF. The CDR3 DNA sequence: TGCGCCAGCCGAGGGGAAGGGGCCAACGTCCTGACTTTC.

This chain uses TRBV7-6 with TRBJ2-5, with unresolved D. V lost 4 bases and J 5 bases, leaving 8 bases between the germline ends. CDR1 and CDR2 from the germline V gene are SGHVS and FNYEAQ. CDR3 size: 12 residues. Here the CDR3 DNA reads TGTGCCAGCAGCTATGACGGGGAGACCCAGTACTTC. It specifies CASSYDGETQYF.

This clonotype was picked up one time. The chain links TRBV2 to TRBJ2-1; 9 bases align to TRBD1. The CDR3 is made up of 14 amino acids. CDR1 SNHLY and CDR2 FYNNEI come from the germline V gene. The junction had 7 bases not matched to a gene; V was cut back by 9 bases and J by 4 bases. CDR3 residues: CASLDRGNYNEQFF. The CDR3 nucleotides read TGTGCCAGTCTGGACAGGGGAAATTACAATGAGCAGTTCTTC. The full variable domain, rest sourced from reference TRBV2 and TRBJ2-1, is EPEVTQTPSHQVTQMGQEVILRCVPISNHLYFYWYRQILGQKVEFLVSFYNNEISEKSEIFDDQFSVERPDGSNFTLKIRSTKLEDSAMYFCASLDRGNYNEQFFGPGTRLTVL.

This sequence joins TRBV6-1 and TRBJ1-5, with a weak D call TRBD1 (6 bases). Germline V CDR1 and CDR2: MNHNS, SASEGT. This CDR3 has 14 amino acids. The V gene lost 5 bases and the J gene lost 7 bases, with 15 bases spanning the gap. CDR3 nucleotides: TGTGCCAGCAGTCTCAGACAGGTGGGGCAGCCCCAGCATTTT. Residues: CASSLRQVGQPQHF.

This clonotype was counted once. The chain is built from TRBV4-1 and TRBJ2-3, with D perhaps given as TRBD1 or TRBD2 (5 bases each). Germline CDR1 MGHRA, CDR2 YSYEKL. Trimming left V 0 bases short and J 2 bases short, with 12 bases between. This CDR3 contains 16 residues. The CDR3 spells CASSQDTSGTTDTQYF. The CDR3 bases are TGCGCCAGCAGCCAAGATACCTCCGGGACCACAGATACGCAGTATTTT.

This chain joins TRBV5-6 and TRBJ1-2; TRBD1 matches at 9 bases. The CDR3 extends over 13 amino acids. With V trimmed by 2 bases and J by 8 bases, 4 bases remained unmatched. Germline V gene data show CDR1 as SGHDT and CDR2 as YYEEEE. The CDR3 DNA reads as TGTGCCAGCAGCTTACAGGGGGCAGGGGGCTACACCTTC. It codes for CASSLQGAGGYTF. Full variable domain (remainder filled in from reference TRBV5-6 and TRBJ1-2): DAGVTQSPTHLIKTRGQQVTLRCSPKSGHDTVSWYQQALGQGPQFIFQYYEEEERQRGNFPDRFSGHQFPNYSSELNVNALLLGDSALYLCASSLQGAGGYTFGSGTRLTVV.

V is TRBV12-5 and J is TRBJ1-3, with D perhaps matching TRBD1 (5 bases). CDR3 length equals 14 residues. Germline V gene data show CDR1 as LGHNT and CDR2 as FRNRAP. The V and J ends lost 5 bases and 2 bases respectively, with 10 bases between them. The CDR3 nucleotides read TGTGCTAGTGGTCGGGGGGAGGCTGGAAACACCATATATTTT. Its protein is CASGRGEAGNTIYF. Combining the CDR3 with reference TRBV12-5 and TRBJ1-3 gives the whole variable domain DARVTQTPRHKVTEMGQEVTMRCQPILGHNTVFWYRQTMMQGLELLAYFRNRAPLDDSGMPKDRFSAEMPDATLATLKIQPSEPRDSAVYFCASGRGEAGNTIYFGEGSWLTVV.

The chain has TRBV6-1 and TRBJ2-3; D unresolved. This CDR3 region has 15 residues. V gave up 4 bases and J gave up 0 bases, with 11 bases separating them. The germline V gene encodes CDR1 MNHNS and CDR2 SASEGT. CDR3 region: CASSARISSTDTQYF. The DNA of the CDR3 is TGTGCCAGCAGTGCGAGGATATCTAGCACAGATACGCAGTATTTT.

This clonotype occurred a few times. V usage is TRBV7-9 and J usage is TRBJ2-7; possible D gene TRBD2, 7 bases. This CDR3 is built from 15 residues. Trimming cost V 2 bases and J 2 bases, with 13 bases left between them. The germline CDR1 and CDR2 sequences are SEHNR and FQNEAQ (reference sequence). CDR3 DNA: TGTGCCAGCAGCTTAAAAGGGGGGGGACCCTACGAGCAGTACTTC. Its translation: CASSLKGGGPYEQYF.